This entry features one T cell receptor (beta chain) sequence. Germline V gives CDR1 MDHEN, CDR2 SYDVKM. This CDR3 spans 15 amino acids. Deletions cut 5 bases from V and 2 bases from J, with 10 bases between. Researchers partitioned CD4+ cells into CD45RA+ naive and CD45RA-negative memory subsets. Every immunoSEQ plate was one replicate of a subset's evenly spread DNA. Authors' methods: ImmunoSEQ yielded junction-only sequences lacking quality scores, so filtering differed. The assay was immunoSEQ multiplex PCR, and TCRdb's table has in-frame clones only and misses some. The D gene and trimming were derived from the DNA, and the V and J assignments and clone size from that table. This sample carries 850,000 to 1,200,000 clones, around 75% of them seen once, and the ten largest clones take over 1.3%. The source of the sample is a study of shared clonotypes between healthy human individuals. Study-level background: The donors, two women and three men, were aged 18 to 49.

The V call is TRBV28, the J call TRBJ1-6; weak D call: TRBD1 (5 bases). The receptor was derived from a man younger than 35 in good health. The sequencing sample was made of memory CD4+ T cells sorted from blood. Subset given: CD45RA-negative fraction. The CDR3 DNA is TGTGCCAGCAGTGGGGACCCCCCCTATAATTCACCCCTCCACTTT. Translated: CASSGDPPYNSPLHF.